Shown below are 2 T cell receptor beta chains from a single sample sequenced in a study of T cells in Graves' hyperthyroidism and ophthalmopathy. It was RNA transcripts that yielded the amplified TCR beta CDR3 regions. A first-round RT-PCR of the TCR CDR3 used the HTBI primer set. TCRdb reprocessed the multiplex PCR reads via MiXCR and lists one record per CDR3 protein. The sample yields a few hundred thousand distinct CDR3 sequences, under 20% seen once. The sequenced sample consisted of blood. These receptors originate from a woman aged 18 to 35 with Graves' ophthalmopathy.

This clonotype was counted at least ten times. CDR3 amino acids: CASSEGTGNTGELFF. The CDR3 bases are TGTGCCAGCAGTGAAGGGACGGGAAACACCGGGGAGCTGTTTTTT. V is TRBV2 and J is TRBJ2-2; a possible D gene is TRBD2 (5 bases). Germline lookup yields CDR1 SNHLY and CDR2 FYNNEI. Trimming cost V 1 base and J 2 bases, with 8 bases left between them. This CDR3 is 15 amino acids long.

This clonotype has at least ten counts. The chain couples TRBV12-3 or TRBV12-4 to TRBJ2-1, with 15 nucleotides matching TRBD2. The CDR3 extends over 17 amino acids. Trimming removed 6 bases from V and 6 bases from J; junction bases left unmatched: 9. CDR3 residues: CASRPGTSGRRANEQFF. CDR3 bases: TGTGCCAGCAGACCTGGGACTAGCGGGAGGAGAGCCAATGAGCAGTTCTTC.